This TCR beta chain was captured by sequencing in a study of CD8 T cells in ankylosing spondylitis. Germline trimming cut 6 bases from V and 2 bases from J; bases unmatched to any gene: 4. The CDR3 consists of 15 residues. Looked up from germline, CDR1 is MNHNS and CDR2 is SASEGT. Points from the study as a whole: Apparently characteristic of ankylosing spondylitis blood was a TCR beta motif (about eight highly homologous variants).

This clonotype was observed a few times. Its matching antigen is unknown. TCRdb redid the calling of the 5' RACE reads with MiXCR, one entry per CDR3 protein. The sample includes about 700,000 distinct CDR3 sequences, roughly 19% seen only once; the top ten take about 20%. This receptor was taken from a male donor with ankylosing spondylitis. Sequencing was done on a sample of blood, either unsorted or a sorted T cell fraction (not recorded which). The V gene is TRBV6-1, the J gene TRBJ2-2; the match to TRBD2 covers 9 bases. As DNA, the CDR3 is TGTGCCAGCAGCTGGACTAGCGTAAACACCGGGGAGCTGTTTTTT. Translating it yields CASSWTSVNTGELFF.